Following are 12 T cell receptor beta chains from one sample sequenced in a study of T-cell memory formation after mild COVID-19. TCRdb reprocessed the 5' RACE reads via MiXCR and lists one record per CDR3 protein. Among more than 250,000 distinct CDR3 sequences listed, roughly 18% were seen once. Sequencing was done on a sample of PBMCs or a T cell subset sorted from them (not recorded which). The receptor set was obtained from a man younger than 30 who had mild COVID-19 (a few samples of this study predate the infection). Cell type and time point are not known.

Of note for this clonotype: A much more abundant neighbour one base away suggests this may be a read error. The chain recombines TRBV6-2 or TRBV6-3 with TRBJ2-1; D may match TRBD1 or TRBD2 (6 bases each). The V gene's germline CDR1 is MNHEY and CDR2 SVGEGT. The CDR3 runs 12 residues. V shed 6 bases and J shed 9 bases, with 12 bases lying between them. The CDR3 region has the DNA TGTGCCAGCAGCAGGAGGGACACTGAGCAGTTCTTC. Residues: CASSRRDTEQFF.

V gene TRBV5-1 combines with J gene TRBJ2-5; weak D call: TRBD2 (6 bases). The CDR3 consists of 14 residues. CDR1 is SGHRS and CDR2 is YFSETQ in the germline V gene. V was clipped by 8 bases and J by 4 bases, with 18 bases between them. This CDR3 reads CASGSVISGETQYF. The DNA for the CDR3 is TGCGCCAGTGGGTCGGTTATTAGCGGAGAGACCCAGTACTTC.

As to this clonotype: Sequence at one end of the junction differs from germline and may be a read error. The V call is TRBV24-1, the J call TRBJ2-3, with 9 bases identical to TRBD1. This CDR3 has 14 residues. CDR1 and CDR2 from the germline V gene are KGHDR and SFDVKD. CDR3 amino acids: CATAGQGRTDTKYF. The CDR3 DNA is TGTGCCACCGCCGGACAGGGGCGCACAGATACGAAGTATTTT.

This clonotype was seen more than once but under ten times. V is TRBV18 and J is TRBJ1-1; 8 bases match TRBD1. With 4 bases clipped from V and 6 bases from J, the junction kept 13 bases outside the gene matches. The CDR3 is 16 residues long. CDR1 is KGHSH and CDR2 is LQKENI in the germline V gene. CDR3 DNA sequence: TGTGCCAGCTCACTTGCGCTGGACAGGGAAATCGCTGAAGCTTTCTTT. Its translation is CASSLALDREIAEAFF.

This clonotype was seen more than once but under ten times. The V gene is TRBV2, the J gene TRBJ2-7; 7 nucleotides agree with TRBD1. The CDR3 is 13 amino acids. With V trimmed by 6 bases and J by 6 bases, 8 bases remained unmatched. Looked up from germline, CDR1 is SNHLY and CDR2 is FYNNEI. CDR3 sequence (DNA): TGTGCCAGCAGCCGGGACAGTCGGAGCGAGCAGTACTTC. Amino acid sequence: CASSRDSRSEQYF.

This rearrangement joins TRBV3-1 to TRBJ2-7, with 9 bases identical to TRBD1. Germline V gives CDR1 LGHDT, CDR2 YNNKEL (reference sequence). Losses at the gene ends were 4 bases for V and 4 bases for J; bases not matched to a gene: 5. The CDR3 is 14 amino acids. In nucleotides, the CDR3 is TGTGCCAGCAGCCCAGAGGACAGGGGATACGAGCAGTACTTC. It encodes CASSPEDRGYEQYF.

The sample holds a few counts of this clonotype. The chain carries TRBV7-3 and TRBJ2-5; D is unclear. CDR3 length: 13 residues. The V end lost 6 bases, the J end lost 0 bases, and 8 bases lay between the germline ends. From germline, CDR1 is SGHTA and CDR2 FQGTGA. The CDR3 DNA reads TGTGCCAGCAGTGTCAGGCACCAAGAGACCCAGTACTTC. Residues: CASSVRHQETQYF.

This clonotype was seen only a few times. V usage is TRBV27 and J usage is TRBJ1-3, with D possibly being TRBD1 (5 bases). The V gene lost 6 bases and the J gene lost 0 bases, with 9 bases spanning the gap. This CDR3 contains 14 residues. In germline, CDR1 is MNHEY, CDR2 SMNVEV (reference sequence). Here the CDR3 DNA reads TGTGCCAGCAGCCAACAGGACTCTGGAAACACCATATATTTT. As protein: CASSQQDSGNTIYF.

This clonotype was picked up a small number of times. The chain joins TRBV20-1 to TRBJ2-1; 9 nucleotides line up with TRBD1. This CDR3 has 13 amino acids. Unmatched junction bases numbered 1, after V lost 7 bases and J lost 0 bases. CDR1 and CDR2 (germline): DFQATT, SNEGSKA (reference sequence). CDR3 in amino acids: CSGGQGSYNEQFF. The CDR3 DNA is TGCAGTGGGGGACAGGGCTCCTACAATGAGCAGTTCTTC.

This chain links TRBV4-3 with TRBJ2-1, with 7 bases aligning to TRBD2. The CDR3 runs 19 residues. V shed 1 base and J 0 bases; nucleotides not matched to a gene: 12. Germline CDR1 reads LGHNA; CDR2 reads YSLEER. CDR3 sequence reads: CASSQGKRDYTSSYNEQFF. In DNA, the CDR3 is TGCGCCAGCAGCCAAGGAAAACGGGACTACACGAGCTCCTACAATGAGCAGTTCTTC.

At least ten counts were recorded for this clonotype. The V gene is TRBV4-3, the J gene TRBJ1-2; tentative D call: TRBD1 (6 bases). The V gene's germline CDR1 is LGHNA and CDR2 YSLEER. V gave up 0 bases and J gave up 6 bases, with 11 bases separating them. This CDR3 has 14 amino acids. The CDR3 DNA sequence: TGCGCCAGCAGCCAAGATAGGTCAGGGGATGGCTACACCTTC. This encodes CASSQDRSGDGYTF.

This clonotype has just a few counts. This chain uses TRBV6-1 with TRBJ2-3, with D uncertain. The CDR3 sequence is 11 residues long. V was shortened by 6 bases and J by 5 bases, with 6 bases between the two germline ends. Germline CDR1 is MNHNS and CDR2 is SASEGT. The DNA of the CDR3 is TGTGCCAGCAGACAAAGAGATACGCAGTATTTT. It codes for CASRQRDTQYF.